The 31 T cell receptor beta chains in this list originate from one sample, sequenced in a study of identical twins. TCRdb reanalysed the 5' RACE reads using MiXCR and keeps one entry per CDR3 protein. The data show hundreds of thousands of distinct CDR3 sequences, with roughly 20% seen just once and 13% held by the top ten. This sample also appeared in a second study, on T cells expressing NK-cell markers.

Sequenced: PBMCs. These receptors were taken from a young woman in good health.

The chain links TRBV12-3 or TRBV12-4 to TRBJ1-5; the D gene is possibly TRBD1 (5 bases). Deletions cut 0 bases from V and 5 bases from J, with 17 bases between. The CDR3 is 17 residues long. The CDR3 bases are TGTGCCAGCAGTTTAGCGAAAGGGACGAGTCTCCATCAGCCCCAGCATTTT. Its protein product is CASSLAKGTSLHQPQHF.

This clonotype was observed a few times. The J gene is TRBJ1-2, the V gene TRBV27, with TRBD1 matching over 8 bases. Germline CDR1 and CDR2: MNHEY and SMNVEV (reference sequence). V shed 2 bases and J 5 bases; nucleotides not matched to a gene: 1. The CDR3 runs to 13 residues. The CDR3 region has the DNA TGTGCCAGCAGTTTAAGGACAGGGTATGGCTACACCTTC. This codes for CASSLRTGYGYTF.

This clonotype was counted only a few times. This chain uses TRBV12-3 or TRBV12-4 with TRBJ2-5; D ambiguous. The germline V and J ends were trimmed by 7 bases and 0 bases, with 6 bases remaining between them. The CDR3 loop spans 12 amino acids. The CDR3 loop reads CASKAYQETQYF. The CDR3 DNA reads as TGTGCCAGCAAAGCGTACCAAGAGACCCAGTACTTC.

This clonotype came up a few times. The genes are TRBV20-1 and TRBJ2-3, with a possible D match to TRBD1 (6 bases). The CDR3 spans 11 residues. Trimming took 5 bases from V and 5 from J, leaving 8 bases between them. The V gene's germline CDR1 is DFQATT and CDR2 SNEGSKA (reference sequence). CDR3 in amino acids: CSAPQGDTQYF. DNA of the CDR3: TGCAGTGCTCCACAGGGAGATACGCAGTATTTT.

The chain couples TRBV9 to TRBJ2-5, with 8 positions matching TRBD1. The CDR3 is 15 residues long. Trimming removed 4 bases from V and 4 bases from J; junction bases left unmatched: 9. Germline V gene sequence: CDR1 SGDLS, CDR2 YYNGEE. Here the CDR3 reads CASSLTGVAGETQYF. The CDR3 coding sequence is TGTGCCAGCAGCCTGACAGGGGTTGCCGGAGAGACCCAGTACTTC.

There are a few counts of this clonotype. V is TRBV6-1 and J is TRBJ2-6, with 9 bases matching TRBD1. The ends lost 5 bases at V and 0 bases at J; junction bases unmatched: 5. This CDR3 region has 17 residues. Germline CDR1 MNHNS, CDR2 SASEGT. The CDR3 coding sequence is TGTGCCAGCAGTCCGGGACAGGGAGGCTCTGGGGCCAACGTCCTGACTTTC. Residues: CASSPGQGGSGANVLTF.

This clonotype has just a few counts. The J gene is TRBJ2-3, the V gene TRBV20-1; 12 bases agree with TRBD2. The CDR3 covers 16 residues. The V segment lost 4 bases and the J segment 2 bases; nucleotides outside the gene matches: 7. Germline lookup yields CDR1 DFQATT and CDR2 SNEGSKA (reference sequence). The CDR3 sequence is CSATGTSGSSTDTQYF. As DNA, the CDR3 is TGCAGTGCTACCGGGACTAGCGGGTCGTCCACAGATACGCAGTATTTT.

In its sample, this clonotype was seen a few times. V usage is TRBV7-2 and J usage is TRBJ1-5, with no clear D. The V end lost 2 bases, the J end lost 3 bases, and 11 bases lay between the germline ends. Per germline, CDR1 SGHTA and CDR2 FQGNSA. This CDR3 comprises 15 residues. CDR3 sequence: CASSLHGPINQPQHF. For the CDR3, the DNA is TGTGCCAGCAGCTTACATGGACCGATCAATCAGCCCCAGCATTTT.

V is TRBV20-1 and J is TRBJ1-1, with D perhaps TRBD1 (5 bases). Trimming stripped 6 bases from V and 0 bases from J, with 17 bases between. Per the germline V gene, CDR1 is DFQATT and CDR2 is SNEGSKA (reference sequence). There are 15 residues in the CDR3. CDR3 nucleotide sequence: TGCAGTGCCCCACATGCCGGGACCGTGAACACTGAAGCTTTCTTT. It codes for CSAPHAGTVNTEAFF.

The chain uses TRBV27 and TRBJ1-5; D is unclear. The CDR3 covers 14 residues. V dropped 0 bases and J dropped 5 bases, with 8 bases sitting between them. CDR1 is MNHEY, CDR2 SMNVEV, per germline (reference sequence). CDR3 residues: CASSLSKGDQPQHF. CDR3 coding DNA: TGTGCCAGCAGTTTATCGAAGGGAGATCAGCCCCAGCATTTT.

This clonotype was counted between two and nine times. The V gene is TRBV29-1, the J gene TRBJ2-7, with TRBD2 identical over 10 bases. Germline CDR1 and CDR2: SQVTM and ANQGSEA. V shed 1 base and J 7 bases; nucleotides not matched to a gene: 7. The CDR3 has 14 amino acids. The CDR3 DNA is TGCAGCGTTGAAGCCAACAGCGGGAGGGGTGAGCAGTACTTC. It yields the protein CSVEANSGRGEQYF.

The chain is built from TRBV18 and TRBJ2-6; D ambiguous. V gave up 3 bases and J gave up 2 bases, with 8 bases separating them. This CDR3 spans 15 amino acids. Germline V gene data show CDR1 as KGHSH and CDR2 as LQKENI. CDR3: CASSPRRAGANVLTF. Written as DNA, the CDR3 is TGTGCCAGCTCACCCCGCCGGGCTGGGGCCAACGTCCTGACTTTC.

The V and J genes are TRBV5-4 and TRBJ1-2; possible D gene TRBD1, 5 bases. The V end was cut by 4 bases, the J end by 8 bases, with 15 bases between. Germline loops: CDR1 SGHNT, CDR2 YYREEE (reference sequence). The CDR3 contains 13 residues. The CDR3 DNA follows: TGTGCCAGCAGCGGAGAAGGGGCGTGGGGCTACACCTTC. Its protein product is CASSGEGAWGYTF.

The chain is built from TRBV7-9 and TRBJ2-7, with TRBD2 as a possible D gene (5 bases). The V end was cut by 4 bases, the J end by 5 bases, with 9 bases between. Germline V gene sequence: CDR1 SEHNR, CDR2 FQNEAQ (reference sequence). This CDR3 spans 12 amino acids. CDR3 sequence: CASSSTGNEQYF. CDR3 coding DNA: TGTGCCAGCAGCTCCACCGGGAACGAGCAGTACTTC.

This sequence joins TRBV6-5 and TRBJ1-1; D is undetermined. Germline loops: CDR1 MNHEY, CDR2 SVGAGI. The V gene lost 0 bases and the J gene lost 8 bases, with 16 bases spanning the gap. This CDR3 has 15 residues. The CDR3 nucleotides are TGTGCCAGCAGTTACTCGAATCTACGGACTTACGAAGCTTTCTTT. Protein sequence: CASSYSNLRTYEAFF.

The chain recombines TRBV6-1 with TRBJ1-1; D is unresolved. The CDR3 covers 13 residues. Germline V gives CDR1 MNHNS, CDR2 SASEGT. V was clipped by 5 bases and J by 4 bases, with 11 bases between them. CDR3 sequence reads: CASSTSPVTEAFF. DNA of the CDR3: TGTGCCAGCAGTACCTCCCCAGTCACTGAAGCTTTCTTT.

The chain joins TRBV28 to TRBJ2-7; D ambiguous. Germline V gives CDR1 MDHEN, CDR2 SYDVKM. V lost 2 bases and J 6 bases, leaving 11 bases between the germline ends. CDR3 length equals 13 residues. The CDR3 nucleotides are TGTGCCAGCAGTTTAAGTAGGGTAGGCGAGCAGTACTTC. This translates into CASSLSRVGEQYF.

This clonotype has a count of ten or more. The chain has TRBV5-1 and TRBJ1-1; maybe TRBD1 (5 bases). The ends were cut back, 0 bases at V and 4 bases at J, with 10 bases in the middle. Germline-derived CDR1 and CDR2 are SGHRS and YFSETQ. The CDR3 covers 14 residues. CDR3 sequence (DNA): TGCGCCAGCAGCTTGGCGGGGGGAGGCACTGAAGCTTTCTTT. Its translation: CASSLAGGGTEAFF.

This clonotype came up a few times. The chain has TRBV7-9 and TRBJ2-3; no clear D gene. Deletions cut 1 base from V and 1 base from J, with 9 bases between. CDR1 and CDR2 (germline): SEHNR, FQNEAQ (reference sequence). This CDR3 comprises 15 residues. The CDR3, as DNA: TGTGCCAGCAGCTTAGGAGTCTTAGGCACAGATACGCAGTATTTT. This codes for CASSLGVLGTDTQYF.

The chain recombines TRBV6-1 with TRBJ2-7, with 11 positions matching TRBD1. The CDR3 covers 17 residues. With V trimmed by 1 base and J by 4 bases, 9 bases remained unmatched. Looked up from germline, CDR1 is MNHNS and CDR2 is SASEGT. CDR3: CASSEVVVGQGAYEQYF. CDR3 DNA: TGTGCCAGCAGTGAAGTAGTGGTCGGACAGGGGGCGTACGAGCAGTACTTC.

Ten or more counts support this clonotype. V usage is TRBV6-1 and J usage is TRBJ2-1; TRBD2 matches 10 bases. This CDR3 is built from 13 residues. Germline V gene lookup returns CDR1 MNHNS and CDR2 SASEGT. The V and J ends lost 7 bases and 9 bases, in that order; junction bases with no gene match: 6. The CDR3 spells CASKRGGWGEQFF. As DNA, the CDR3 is TGTGCCAGCAAGCGGGGGGGCTGGGGTGAGCAGTTCTTC.

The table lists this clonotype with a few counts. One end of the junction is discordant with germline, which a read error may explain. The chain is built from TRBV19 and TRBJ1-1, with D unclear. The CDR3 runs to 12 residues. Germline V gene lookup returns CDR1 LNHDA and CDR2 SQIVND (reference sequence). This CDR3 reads CASSRTVNTEAF. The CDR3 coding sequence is TGTGCCAGTAGTAGGACCGTGAACACTGAAGCTTTT.

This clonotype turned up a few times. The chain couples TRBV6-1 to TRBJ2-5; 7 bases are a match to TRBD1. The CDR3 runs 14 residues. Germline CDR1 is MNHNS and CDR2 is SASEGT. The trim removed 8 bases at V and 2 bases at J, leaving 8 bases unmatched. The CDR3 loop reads CASLDTGAQETQYF. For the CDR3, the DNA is TGTGCCAGCCTGGATACAGGGGCGCAAGAGACCCAGTACTTC.

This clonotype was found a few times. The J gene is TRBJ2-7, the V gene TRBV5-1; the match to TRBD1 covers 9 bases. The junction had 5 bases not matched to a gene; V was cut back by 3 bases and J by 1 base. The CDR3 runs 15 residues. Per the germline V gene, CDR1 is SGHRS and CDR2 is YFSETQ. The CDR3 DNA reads TGCGCCAGCAGCTCCACAGGGGGCAATTCCTACGAGCAGTACTTC. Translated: CASSSTGGNSYEQYF.

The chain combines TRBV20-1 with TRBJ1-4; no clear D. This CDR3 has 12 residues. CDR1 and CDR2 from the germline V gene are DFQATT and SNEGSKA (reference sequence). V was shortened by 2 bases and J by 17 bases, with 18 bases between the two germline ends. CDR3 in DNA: TGCAGTGCTAGAAGCCGAAATAATCACTGTTTTTTT. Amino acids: CSARSRNNHCFF.

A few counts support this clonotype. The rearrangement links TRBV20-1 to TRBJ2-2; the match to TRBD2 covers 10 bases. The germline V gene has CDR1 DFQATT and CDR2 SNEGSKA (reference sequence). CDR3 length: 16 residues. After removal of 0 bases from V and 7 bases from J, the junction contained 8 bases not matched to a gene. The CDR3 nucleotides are TGCAGTGCTAGAGATCCTGAGCGGGGGGGCGTCGGGGAGCTGTTTTTT. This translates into CSARDPERGGVGELFF.

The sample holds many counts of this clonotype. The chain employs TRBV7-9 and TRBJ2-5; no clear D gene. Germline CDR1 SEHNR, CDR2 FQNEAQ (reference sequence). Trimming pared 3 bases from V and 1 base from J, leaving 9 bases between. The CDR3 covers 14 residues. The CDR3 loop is CASSFPPGQETQYF. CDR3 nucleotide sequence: TGTGCCAGCAGCTTCCCCCCAGGCCAAGAGACCCAGTACTTC.

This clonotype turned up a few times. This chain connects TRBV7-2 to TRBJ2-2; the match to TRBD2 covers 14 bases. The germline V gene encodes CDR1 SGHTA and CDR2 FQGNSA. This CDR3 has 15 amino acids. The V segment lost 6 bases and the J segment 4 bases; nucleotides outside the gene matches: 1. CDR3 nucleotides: TGTGCCAGCAGGACTAGCGGGAGGGCCACCGGGGAGCTGTTTTTT. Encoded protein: CASRTSGRATGELFF.

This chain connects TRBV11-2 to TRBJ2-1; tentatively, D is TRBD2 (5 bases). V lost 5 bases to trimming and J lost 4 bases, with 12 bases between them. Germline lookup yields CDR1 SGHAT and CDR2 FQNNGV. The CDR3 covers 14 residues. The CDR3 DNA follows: TGTGCCAGCAGCCGGACGGACTTTTACAATGAGCAGTTCTTC. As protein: CASSRTDFYNEQFF.

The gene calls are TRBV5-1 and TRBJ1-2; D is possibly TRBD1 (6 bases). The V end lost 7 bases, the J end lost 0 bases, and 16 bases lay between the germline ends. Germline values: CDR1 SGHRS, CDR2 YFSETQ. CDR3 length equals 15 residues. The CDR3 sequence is CASGSTGATNYGYTF. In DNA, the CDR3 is TGCGCCAGCGGATCGACAGGCGCTACTAACTATGGCTACACCTTC.

CDR3 residues: CSAVQKTGNYGYTF. CDR3 DNA sequence: TGCAGTGCTGTTCAAAAGACGGGTAACTATGGCTACACCTTC. The gene calls are TRBV20-1 and TRBJ1-2; D unresolved. Per the germline V gene, CDR1 is DFQATT and CDR2 is SNEGSKA (reference sequence). CDR3 length equals 14 residues. V lost 5 bases and J lost 1, with 14 bases in between.